This is a list of T cell receptor beta chains from one sample in a study of T cells after yellow fever vaccination. Using its own MiXCR run on the 5' RACE reads, TCRdb lists one record per CDR3 protein. The sample has 300,000 or so distinct CDR3 sequences; around 6.8% are singletons. This material consisted of PBMCs, taken about 49 days after the first yellow fever vaccination. All receptors derive from a man aged 18 to 30 who received the YFV17D yellow fever vaccine. CDR3s leave out the opening cysteine and the closing phenylalanine or tryptophan.

CDR3: ASSWGQGGSPLH
V: TRBV7-3

CDR3: ASSPGGFGMDTEAF
V: TRBV5-4

CDR3: ASSTASAGVKETQY
V: TRBV7-9

CDR3: SARAGGTDTQY
V: TRBV20-1

CDR3: ASSEWRVGGANVLT
V: TRBV25-1

CDR3: AWTRTTGTTEAF
V: TRBV30

CDR3: ASSPGRPGVTDTQY
V: TRBV18

CDR3: ASSPGTGGTEAF
V: TRBV5-1

CDR3: ATSRDRDESGYT
V: TRBV5-4

CDR3: ATSREGVGTVLYNEQF
V: TRBV15

CDR3: ASRSDGKNIQY
V: TRBV5-1

CDR3: ASSLGGRTDVTRY
V: TRBV28

CDR3: ASSVEQGDYGYT
V: TRBV9

CDR3: ASSQAPGLAAYNGQF
V: TRBV4-1

CDR3: ASSLGGSANYGYT
V: TRBV5-1

CDR3: ASSLRRTGYT
V: TRBV28

CDR3: SARSPRTDTEAF
V: TRBV20-1

CDR3: ASSMTGVYQETQY
V: TRBV5-4

CDR3: ASSFRTVETQY
V: TRBV9

CDR3: SASPDYGYT
V: TRBV20-1

CDR3: ASRPAGYYGYT
V: TRBV7-2

CDR3: ASSPGGAGKNIQY
V: TRBV7-2

CDR3: ASSLAGTRTVEAF
V: TRBV7-2

CDR3: ASSPALHSTILNTEAF
V: TRBV7-9

CDR3: ASSSGDRGGEAF
V: TRBV13

CDR3: SARDFSSGVTYNEQF
V: TRBV20-1

CDR3: ASSRTENQPQH
V: TRBV7-7

CDR3: ASSPRARDQPQH
V: TRBV19

CDR3: ASSQDLRRGVTDTQY
V: TRBV3-1

CDR3: ASSFSDRGRLSGNTIY
V: TRBV5-5

CDR3: ASSLGPGQGSYGYT
V: TRBV7-2

CDR3: AISGQDSRSTDTQY
V: TRBV10-3

CDR3: SGQASGSSEQF
V: TRBV29-1

CDR3: ASSQDSAYEAF
V: TRBV4-3

CDR3: ASRSRGPSSYNEQF
V: TRBV12-3/TRBV12-4

CDR3: ASRKTGMDSPLH
V: TRBV2

CDR3: ASSPVGTSGAKETQY
V: TRBV14

CDR3: ASRLGGQSTDTQY
V: TRBV28

CDR3: ASSLGLAMQTQY
V: TRBV7-2

CDR3: ASSPRLSQETQY
V: TRBV7-2

CDR3: ASSQDPGVQPQH
V: TRBV4-1

CDR3: ASSPRGQGSGDEQF
V: TRBV4-1

CDR3: ASSPNPDQPQH
V: TRBV4-1